What follows is one T cell receptor (beta chain) and its context. Its antigen remains unknown. Researchers amplified the TCR beta CDR3 regions from RNA transcripts. Using the HTBI primer set, a first-round RT-PCR was run on the TCR CDR3. Each CDR3 protein is one row after TCRdb ran MiXCR on the multiplex PCR reads. The sample consists of 610,000 or so distinct CDR3 sequences, just over 45% of them appearing once. For Graves' hyperthyroidism to be stable, ophthalmopathy could not progress within 18 months. The data derive from a study of T cells in Graves' hyperthyroidism and ophthalmopathy. The study, taken as a whole, reports: Model-based prediction identified ophthalmopathy a median 6.5 months prior to its onset. Most clonotypes expanded in thyroid above 0.001 were likewise present in blood.

The receptor was isolated from a woman between 18 and 30 years old with Graves' hyperthyroidism. The sequenced material came from peripheral blood or thyroid tissue (not recorded which).

CDR3 sequence: CASNPYSTRELFF. Here the CDR3 DNA reads TGTGCCAGCAACCCATACTCGACAAGGGAGCTGTTTTTT. The chain links TRBV7-9 to TRBJ2-2; no reliable D call. Germline V gene lookup returns CDR1 SEHNR and CDR2 FQNEAQ (reference sequence). V lost 7 bases and J 9 bases, leaving 15 bases between the germline ends. This CDR3 comprises 13 residues.